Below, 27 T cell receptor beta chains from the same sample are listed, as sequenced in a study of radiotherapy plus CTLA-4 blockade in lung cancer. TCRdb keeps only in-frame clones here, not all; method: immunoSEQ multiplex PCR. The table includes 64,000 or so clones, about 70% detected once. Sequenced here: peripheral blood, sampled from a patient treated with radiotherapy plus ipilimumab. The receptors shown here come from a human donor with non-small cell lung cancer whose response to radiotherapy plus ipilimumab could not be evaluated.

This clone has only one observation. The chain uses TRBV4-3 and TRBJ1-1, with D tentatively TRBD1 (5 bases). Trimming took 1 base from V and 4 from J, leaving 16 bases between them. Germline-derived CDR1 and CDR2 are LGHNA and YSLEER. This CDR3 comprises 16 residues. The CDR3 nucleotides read TGCGCCAGCAGCCAAGTTGGGGGGGAGGGAGGCACTGAAGCTTTCTTT. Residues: CASSQVGGEGGTEAFF.

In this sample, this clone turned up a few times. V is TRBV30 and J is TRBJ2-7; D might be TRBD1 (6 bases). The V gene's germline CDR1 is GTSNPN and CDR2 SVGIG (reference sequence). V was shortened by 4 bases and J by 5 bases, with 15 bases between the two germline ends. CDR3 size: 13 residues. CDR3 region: CAWNRGRDNEQYF. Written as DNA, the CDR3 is TGTGCCTGGAATCGCGGCAGGGACAACGAGCAGTACTTC.

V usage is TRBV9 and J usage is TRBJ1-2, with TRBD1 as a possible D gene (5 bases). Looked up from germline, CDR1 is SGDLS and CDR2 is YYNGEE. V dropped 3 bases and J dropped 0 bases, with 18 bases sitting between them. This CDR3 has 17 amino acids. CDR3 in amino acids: CASSGRWGVEANYGYTF. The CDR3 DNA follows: TGTGCCAGCAGCGGAAGGTGGGGGGTAGAGGCTAACTATGGCTACACCTTC.

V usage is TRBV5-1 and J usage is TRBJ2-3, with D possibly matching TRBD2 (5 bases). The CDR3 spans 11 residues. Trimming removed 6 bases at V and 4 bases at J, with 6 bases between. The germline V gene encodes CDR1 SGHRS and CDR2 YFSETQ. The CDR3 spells CASTGADTQYF. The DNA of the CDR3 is TGCGCCAGCACCGGGGCAGATACGCAGTATTTT.

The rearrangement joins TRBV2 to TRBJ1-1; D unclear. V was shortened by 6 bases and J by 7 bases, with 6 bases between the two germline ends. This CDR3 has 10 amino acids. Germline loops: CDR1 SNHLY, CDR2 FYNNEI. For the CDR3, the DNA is TGTGCCAGCAGGGGCGATGAAGCTTTCTTT. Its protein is CASRGDEAFF.

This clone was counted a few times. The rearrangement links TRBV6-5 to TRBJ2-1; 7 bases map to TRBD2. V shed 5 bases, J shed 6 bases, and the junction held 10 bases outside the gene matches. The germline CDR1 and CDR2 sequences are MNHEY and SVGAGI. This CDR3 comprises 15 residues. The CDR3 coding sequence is TGTGCCAGCAGTAGGGGAGGGGACTCCCTCAATGAGCAGTTCTTC. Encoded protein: CASSRGGDSLNEQFF.

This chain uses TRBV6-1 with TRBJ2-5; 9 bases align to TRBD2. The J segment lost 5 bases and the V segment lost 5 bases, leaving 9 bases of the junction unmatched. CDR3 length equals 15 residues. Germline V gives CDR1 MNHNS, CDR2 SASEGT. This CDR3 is CASSPQRGESETQYF. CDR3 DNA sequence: TGTGCCAGCAGTCCCCAGCGGGGGGAGTCGGAGACCCAGTACTTC.

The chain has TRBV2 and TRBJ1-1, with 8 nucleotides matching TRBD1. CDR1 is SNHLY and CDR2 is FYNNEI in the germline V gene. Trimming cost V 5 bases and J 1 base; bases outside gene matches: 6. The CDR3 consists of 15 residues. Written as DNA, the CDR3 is TGTGCCAGCAGTCGACAGGGGATTGGGAACACTGAAGCTTTCTTT. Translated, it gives CASSRQGIGNTEAFF.

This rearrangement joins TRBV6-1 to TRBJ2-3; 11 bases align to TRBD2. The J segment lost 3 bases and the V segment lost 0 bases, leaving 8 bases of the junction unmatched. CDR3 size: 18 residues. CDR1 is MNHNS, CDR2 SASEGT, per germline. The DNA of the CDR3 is TGTGCCAGCAGTGAAGCCCTTAGCGGGGGGGCGGTAACAGATACGCAGTATTTT. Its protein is CASSEALSGGAVTDTQYF.

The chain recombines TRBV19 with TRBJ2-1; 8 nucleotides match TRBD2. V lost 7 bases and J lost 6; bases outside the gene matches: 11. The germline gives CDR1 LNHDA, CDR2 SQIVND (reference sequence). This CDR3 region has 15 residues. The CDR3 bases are TGTGCCAGTATGCGGCCGGGGGGGCTCGGCAATGAGCAGTTCTTC. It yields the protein CASMRPGGLGNEQFF.

The DNA of the CDR3 is TGTGCCAGCAGCCAGGGAAGCAATCAGCCCCAGCATTTT. This codes for CASSQGSNQPQHF. This chain joins TRBV6-6 and TRBJ1-5, with D possibly matching TRBD1 (5 bases). Germline CDR1 and CDR2: MNHNY and SVGAGI (reference sequence). The CDR3 length is 13 residues. V lost 6 bases and J 1 base, leaving 7 bases between the germline ends.

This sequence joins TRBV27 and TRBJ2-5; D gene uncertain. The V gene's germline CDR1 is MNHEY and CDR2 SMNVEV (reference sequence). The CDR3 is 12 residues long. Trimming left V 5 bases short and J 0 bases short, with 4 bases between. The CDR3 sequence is CASSNYQETQYF. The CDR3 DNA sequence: TGTGCCAGCAGTAACTACCAAGAGACCCAGTACTTC.

CDR3 region: CASTLTGASNQPQHF. CDR3 sequence (DNA): TGTGCCAGCACCTTGACAGGGGCGAGCAATCAGCCCCAGCATTTT. The V gene is TRBV6-6, the J gene TRBJ1-5; 8 nucleotides match TRBD1. In germline, CDR1 is MNHNY, CDR2 SVGAGI (reference sequence). The CDR3 extends over 15 amino acids. V lost 7 bases and J lost 1; bases outside the gene matches: 6.

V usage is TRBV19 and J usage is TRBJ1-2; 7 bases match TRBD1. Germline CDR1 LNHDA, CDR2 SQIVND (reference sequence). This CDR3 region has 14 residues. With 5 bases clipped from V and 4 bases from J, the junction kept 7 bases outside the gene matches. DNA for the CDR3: TGTGCCAGTAGTGGACCGGGACAGACCTATGGCTACACCTTC. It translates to CASSGPGQTYGYTF.

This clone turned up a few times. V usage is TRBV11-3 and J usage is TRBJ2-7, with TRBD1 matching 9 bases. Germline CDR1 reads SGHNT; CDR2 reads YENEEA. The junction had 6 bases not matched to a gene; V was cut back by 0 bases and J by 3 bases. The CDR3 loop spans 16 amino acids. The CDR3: CASSLDLQGASYEQYF. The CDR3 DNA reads TGTGCCAGCAGCTTAGATCTACAGGGGGCGAGCTACGAGCAGTACTTC.

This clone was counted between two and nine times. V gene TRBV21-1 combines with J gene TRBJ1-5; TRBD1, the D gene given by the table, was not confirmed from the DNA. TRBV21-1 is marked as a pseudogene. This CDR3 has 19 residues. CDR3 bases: TGTGCCAGCAGCCCAGGGTCGGACAACAGGGTAAGGAGCAATCAGCCCCAGCATTTT. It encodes CASSPGSDNRVRSNQPQHF.

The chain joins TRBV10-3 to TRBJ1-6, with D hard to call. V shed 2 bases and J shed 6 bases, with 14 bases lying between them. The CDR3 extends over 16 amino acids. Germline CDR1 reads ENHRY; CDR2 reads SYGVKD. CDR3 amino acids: CAISEPISRSNSPLHF. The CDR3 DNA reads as TGTGCCATCAGTGAGCCGATAAGCAGGTCTAATTCACCCCTCCACTTT.

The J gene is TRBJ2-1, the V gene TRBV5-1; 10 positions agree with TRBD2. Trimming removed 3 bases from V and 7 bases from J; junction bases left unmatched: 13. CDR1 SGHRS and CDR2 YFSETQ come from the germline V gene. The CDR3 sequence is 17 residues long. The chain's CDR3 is CASSSLSSGRRGNEQFF. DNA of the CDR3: TGCGCCAGCAGCTCGCTGTCTAGCGGGAGAAGGGGTAATGAGCAGTTCTTC.

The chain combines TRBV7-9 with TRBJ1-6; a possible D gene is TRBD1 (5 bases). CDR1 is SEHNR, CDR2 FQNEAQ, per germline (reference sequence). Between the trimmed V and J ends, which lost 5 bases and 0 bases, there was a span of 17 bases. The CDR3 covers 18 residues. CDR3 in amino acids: CASSPLLATGSYNSPLHF. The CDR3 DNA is TGTGCCAGCAGCCCCCTTTTGGCAACAGGCTCCTATAATTCACCCCTCCACTTT.

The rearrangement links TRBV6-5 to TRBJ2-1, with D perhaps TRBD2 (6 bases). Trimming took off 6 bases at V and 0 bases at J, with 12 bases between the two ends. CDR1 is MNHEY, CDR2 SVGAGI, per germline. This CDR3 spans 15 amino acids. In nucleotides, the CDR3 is TGTGCCAGCAGATATGACGGGAGCTCCTACAATGAGCAGTTCTTC. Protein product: CASRYDGSSYNEQFF.

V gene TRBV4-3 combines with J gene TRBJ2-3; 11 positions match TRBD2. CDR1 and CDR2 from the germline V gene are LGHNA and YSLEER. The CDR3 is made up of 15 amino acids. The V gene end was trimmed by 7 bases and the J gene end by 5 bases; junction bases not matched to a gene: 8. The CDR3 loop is CASTIAGGPGDTQYF. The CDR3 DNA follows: TGCGCCAGCACCATAGCGGGGGGGCCGGGAGATACGCAGTATTTT.

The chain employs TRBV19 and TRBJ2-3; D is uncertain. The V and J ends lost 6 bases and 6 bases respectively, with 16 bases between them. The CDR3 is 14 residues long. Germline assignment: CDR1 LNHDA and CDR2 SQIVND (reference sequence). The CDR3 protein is CASSEVFDSDTQYF. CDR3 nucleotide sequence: TGTGCCAGTAGCGAGGTTTTCGATTCGGATACGCAGTATTTT.

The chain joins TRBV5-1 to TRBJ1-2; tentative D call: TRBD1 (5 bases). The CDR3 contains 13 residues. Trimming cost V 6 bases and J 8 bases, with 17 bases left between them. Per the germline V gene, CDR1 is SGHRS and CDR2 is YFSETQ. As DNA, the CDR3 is TGCGCCAGCACCGAAGCAGGGTCCCGCGGCTACACCTTC. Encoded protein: CASTEAGSRGYTF. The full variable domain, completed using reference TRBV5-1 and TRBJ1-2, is KAGVTQTPRYLIKTRGQQVTLSCSPISGHRSVSWYQQTPGQGLQFLFEYFSETQRNKGNFPGRFSGRQFSNSRSEMNVSTLELGDSALYLCASTEAGSRGYTFGSGTRLTVV.

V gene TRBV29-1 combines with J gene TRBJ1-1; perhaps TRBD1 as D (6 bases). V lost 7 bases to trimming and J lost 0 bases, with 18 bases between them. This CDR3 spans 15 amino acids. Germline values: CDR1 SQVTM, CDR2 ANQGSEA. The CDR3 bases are TGCAGCGCCAGGGCGGGGGGCAACATGAACACTGAAGCTTTCTTT. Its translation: CSARAGGNMNTEAFF. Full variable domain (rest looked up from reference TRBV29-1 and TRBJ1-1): SAVISQKPSRDICQRGTSLTIQCQVDSQVTMMFWYRQQPGQSLTLIATANQGSEATYESGFVIDKFPISRPNLTFSTLTVSNMSPEDSSIYLCSARAGGNMNTEAFFGQGTRLTVV.

The CDR3: CASSSRDRSEQYF. As DNA, the CDR3 is TGTGCCAGCAGTTCCCGCGACAGGAGCGAGCAGTACTTC. The chain employs TRBV2 and TRBJ2-7; D perhaps matches TRBD1 (6 bases). This CDR3 region has 13 residues. The V end lost 5 bases, the J end lost 6 bases, and 14 bases lay between the germline ends. Germline V gene lookup returns CDR1 SNHLY and CDR2 FYNNEI.

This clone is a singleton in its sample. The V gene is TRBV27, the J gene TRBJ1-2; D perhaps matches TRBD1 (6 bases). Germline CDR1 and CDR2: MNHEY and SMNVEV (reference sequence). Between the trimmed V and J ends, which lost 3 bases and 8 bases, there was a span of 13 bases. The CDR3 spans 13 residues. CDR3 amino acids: CASSFNGQSGYTF. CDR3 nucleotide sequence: TGTGCCAGCAGTTTCAATGGACAGAGCGGCTACACCTTC.

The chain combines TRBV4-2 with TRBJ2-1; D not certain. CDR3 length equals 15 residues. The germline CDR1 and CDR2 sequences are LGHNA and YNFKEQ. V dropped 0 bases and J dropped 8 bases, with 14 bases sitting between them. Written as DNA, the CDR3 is TGTGCCAGCAGCCAAGAGAGGAACGGTTGGGATGAGCAGTTCTTC. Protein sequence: CASSQERNGWDEQFF.